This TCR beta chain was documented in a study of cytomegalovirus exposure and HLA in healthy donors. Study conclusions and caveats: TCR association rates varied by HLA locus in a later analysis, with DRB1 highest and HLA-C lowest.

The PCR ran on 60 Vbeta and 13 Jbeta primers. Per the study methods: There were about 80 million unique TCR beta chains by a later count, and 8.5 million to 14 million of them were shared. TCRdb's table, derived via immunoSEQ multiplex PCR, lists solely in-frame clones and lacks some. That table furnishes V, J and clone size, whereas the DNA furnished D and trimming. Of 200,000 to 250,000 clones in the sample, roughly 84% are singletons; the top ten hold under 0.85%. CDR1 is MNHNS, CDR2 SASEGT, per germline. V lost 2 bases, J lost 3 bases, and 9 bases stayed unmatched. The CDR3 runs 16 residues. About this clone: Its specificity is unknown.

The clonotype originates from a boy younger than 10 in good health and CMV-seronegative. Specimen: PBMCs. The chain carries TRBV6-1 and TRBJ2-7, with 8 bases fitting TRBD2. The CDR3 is CASSEPTGGGSYEQYF. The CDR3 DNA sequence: TGTGCCAGCAGTGAACCCACCGGGGGGGGCAGCTACGAGCAGTACTTC.